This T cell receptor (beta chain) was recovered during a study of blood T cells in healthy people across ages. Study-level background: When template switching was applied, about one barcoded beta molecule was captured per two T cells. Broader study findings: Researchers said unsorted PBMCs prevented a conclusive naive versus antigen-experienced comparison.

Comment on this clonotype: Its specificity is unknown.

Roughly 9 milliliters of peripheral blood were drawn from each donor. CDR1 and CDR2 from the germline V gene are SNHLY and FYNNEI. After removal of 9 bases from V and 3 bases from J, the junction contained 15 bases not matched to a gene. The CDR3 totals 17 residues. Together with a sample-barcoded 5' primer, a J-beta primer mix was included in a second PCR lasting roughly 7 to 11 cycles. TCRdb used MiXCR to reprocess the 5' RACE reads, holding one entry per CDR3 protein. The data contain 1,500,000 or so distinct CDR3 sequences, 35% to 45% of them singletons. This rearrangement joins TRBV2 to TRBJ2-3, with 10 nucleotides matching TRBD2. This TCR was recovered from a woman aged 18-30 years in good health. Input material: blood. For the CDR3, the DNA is TGTGCCAGTAGGGGGGGAGCTAGCGGGGGCGGAACAGATACGCAGTATTTT. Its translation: CASRGGASGGGTDTQYF.